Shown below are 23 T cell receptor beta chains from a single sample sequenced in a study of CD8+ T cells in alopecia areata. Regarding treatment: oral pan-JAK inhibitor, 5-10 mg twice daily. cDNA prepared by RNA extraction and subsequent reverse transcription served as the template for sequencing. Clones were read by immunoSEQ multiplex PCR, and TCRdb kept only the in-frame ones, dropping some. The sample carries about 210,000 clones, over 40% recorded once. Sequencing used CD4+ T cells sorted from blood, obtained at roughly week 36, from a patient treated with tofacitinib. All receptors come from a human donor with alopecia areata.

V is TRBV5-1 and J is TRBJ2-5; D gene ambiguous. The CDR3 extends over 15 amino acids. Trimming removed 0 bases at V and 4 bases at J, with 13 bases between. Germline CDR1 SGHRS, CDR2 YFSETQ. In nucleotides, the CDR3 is TGCGCCAGCAGCTTGGCAACATCGCTTGGAGAGACCCAGTACTTC. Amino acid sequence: CASSLATSLGETQYF. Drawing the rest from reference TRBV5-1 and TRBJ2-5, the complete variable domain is KAGVTQTPRYLIKTRGQQVTLSCSPISGHRSVSWYQQTPGQGLQFLFEYFSETQRNKGNFPGRFSGRQFSNSRSEMNVSTLELGDSALYLCASSLATSLGETQYFGPGTRLLVL.

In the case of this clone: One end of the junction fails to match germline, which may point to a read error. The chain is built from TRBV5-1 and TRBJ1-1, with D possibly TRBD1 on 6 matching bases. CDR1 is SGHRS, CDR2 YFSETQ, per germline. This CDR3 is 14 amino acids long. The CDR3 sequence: CASSLGPGTFEAFF. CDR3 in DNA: TGCGCCAGCAGTTTGGGGCCCGGGACATTTGAAGCTTTCTTT.

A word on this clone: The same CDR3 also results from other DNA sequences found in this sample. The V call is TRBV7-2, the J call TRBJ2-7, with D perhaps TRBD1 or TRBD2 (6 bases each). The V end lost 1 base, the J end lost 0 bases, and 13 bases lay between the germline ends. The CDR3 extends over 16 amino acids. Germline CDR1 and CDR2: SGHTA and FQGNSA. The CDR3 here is CASSLGGARSSYEQYF. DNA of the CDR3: TGTGCCAGCAGCTTAGGGGGGGCCAGGAGCTCCTACGAGCAGTACTTC.

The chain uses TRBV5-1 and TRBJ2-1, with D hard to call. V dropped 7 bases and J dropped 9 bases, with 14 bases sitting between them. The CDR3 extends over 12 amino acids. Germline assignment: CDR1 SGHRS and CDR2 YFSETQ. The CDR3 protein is CASSPSGVEQFF. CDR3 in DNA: TGCGCCAGCTCCCCTTCAGGTGTTGAGCAGTTCTTC. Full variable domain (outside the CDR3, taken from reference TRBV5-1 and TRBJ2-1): KAGVTQTPRYLIKTRGQQVTLSCSPISGHRSVSWYQQTPGQGLQFLFEYFSETQRNKGNFPGRFSGRQFSNSRSEMNVSTLELGDSALYLCASSPSGVEQFFGPGTRLTVL.

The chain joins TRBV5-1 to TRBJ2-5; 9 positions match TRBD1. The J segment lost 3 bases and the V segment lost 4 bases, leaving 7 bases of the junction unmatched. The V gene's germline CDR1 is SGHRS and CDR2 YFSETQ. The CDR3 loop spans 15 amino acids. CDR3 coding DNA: TGCGCCAGCAGCATCGGACAGGGGATAGAAGAGACCCAGTACTTC. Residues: CASSIGQGIEETQYF.

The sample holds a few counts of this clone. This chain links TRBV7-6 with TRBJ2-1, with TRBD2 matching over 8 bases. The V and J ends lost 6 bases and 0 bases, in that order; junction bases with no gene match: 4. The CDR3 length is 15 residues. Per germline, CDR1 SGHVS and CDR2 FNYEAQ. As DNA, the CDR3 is TGTGCCAGCAGACTGACTAGCGACTCCTACAATGAGCAGTTCTTC. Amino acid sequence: CASRLTSDSYNEQFF.

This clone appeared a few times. The CDR3 sequence is CSAPPSGVNTEAFF. In DNA form, the CDR3 reads TGCAGCGCTCCCCCCTCGGGGGTTAACACTGAAGCTTTCTTT. V and J are TRBV29-1 and TRBJ1-1, with a possible D match to TRBD1 (5 bases). The germline V gene encodes CDR1 SQVTM and CDR2 ANQGSEA. V dropped 7 bases and J dropped 2 bases, with 17 bases sitting between them. The CDR3 is made up of 14 amino acids.

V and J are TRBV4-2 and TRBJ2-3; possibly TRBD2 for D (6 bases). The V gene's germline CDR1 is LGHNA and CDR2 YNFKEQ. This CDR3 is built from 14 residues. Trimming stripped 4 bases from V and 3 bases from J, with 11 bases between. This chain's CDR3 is CASSLRERTDTQYF. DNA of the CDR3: TGTGCCAGCAGCCTTCGGGAGAGGACAGATACGCAGTATTTT.

Here the CDR3 reads CASSPQGASDTQYF. In DNA, the CDR3 is TGTGCCAGCAGCCCACAGGGCGCCTCAGATACGCAGTATTTT. This rearrangement joins TRBV5-4 to TRBJ2-3; perhaps TRBD1 as D (6 bases). Germline CDR1 SGHNT, CDR2 YYREEE (reference sequence). The CDR3 loop spans 14 amino acids. With 4 bases removed from V and 4 bases from J, the gap between germline ends came to 13 bases.

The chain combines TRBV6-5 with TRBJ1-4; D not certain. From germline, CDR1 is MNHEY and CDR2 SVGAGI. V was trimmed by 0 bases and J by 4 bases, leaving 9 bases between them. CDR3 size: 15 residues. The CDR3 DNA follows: TGTGCCAGCAGTTACTCGTTTTCTAGTAATGAAAAACTGTTTTTT. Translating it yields CASSYSFSSNEKLFF.

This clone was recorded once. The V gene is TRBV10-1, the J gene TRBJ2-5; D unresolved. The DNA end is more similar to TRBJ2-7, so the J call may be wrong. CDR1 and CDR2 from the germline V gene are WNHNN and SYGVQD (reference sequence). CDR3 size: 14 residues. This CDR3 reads CASSESGNSYEQYF. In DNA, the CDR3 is TGCGCCAGCAGTGAGTCGGGGAACTCCTACGAGCAGTACTTC.

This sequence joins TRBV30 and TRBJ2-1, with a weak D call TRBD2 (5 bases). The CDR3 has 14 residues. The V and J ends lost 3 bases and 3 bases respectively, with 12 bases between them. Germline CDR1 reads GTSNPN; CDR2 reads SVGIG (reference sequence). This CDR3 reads CAWSVLSGYNEQFF. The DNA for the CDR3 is TGTGCCTGGAGCGTACTAAGCGGCTACAATGAGCAGTTCTTC. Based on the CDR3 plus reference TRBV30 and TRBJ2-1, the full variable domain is SQTIHQWPATLVQPVGSPLSLECTVEGTSNPNLYWYRQAAGRGLQLLFYSVGIGQISSEVPQNLSASRPQDRQFILSSKKLLLSDSGFYLCAWSVLSGYNEQFFGPGTRLTVL.

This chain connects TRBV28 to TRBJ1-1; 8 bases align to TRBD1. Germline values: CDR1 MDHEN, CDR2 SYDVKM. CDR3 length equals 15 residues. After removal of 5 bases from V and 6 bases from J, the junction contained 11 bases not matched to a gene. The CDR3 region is CASSVGRGRFPEAFF. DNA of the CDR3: TGTGCCAGCAGTGTAGGCAGGGGGCGATTCCCTGAAGCTTTCTTT.

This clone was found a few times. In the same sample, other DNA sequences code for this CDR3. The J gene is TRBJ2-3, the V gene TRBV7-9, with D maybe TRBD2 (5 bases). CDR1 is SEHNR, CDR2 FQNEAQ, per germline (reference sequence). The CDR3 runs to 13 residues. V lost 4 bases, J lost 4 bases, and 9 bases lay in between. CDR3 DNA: TGTGCCAGCAGCTCACGGGGTCCAGATACGCAGTATTTT. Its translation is CASSSRGPDTQYF.

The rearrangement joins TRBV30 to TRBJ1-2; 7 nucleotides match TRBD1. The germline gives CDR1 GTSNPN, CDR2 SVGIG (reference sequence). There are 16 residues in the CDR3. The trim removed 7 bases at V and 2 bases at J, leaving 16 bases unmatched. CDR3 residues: CASRNTGTATNYGYTF. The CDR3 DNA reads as TGTGCCTCCCGAAACACCGGGACAGCCACGAACTATGGCTACACCTTC.

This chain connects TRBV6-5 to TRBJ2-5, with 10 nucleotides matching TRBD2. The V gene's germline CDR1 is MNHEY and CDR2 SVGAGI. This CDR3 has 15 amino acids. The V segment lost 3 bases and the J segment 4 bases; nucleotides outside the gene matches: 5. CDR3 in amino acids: CASSYSGRFGETQYF. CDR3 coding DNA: TGTGCCAGCAGTTATAGCGGGAGGTTTGGAGAGACCCAGTACTTC.

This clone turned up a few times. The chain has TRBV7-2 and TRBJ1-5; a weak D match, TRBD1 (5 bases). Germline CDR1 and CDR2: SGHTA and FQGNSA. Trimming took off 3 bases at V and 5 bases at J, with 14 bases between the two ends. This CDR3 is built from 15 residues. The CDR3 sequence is CASSFSRVGDQPQHF. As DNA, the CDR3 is TGTGCCAGCAGCTTTAGTAGGGTAGGGGATCAGCCCCAGCATTTT.

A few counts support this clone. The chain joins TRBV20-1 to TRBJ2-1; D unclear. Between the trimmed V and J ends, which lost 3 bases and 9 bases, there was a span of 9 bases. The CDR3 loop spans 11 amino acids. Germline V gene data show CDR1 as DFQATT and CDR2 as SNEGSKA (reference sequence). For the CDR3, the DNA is TGCAGTGCTAGCCCCCCTGGTGAGCAGTTCTTC. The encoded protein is CSASPPGEQFF.

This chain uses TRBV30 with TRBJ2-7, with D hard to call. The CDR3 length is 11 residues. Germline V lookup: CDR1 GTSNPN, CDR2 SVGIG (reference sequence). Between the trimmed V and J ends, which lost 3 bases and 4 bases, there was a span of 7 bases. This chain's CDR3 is CAWSTKYEQYF. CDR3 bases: TGTGCCTGGAGCACAAAGTACGAGCAGTACTTC.

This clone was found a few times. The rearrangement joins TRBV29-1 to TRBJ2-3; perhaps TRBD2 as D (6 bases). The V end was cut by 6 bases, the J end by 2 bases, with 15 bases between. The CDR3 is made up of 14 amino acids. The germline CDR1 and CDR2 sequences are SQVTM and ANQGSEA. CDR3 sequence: CSVSLSGLTDTQYF. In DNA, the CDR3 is TGCAGCGTGAGCCTTAGCGGACTCACAGATACGCAGTATTTT.

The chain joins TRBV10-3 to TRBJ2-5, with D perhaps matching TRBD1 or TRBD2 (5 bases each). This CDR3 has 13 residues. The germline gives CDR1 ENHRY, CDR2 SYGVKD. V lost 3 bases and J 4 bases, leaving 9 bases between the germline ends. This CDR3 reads CAISERGRETQYF. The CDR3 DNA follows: TGTGCCATCAGTGAAAGGGGACGAGAGACCCAGTACTTC.

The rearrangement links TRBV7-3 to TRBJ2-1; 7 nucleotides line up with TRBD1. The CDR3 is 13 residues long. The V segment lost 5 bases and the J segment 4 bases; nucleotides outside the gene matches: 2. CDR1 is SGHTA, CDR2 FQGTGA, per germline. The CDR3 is CASSQQGYNEQFF. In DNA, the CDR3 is TGTGCCAGCAGCCAACAGGGGTACAATGAGCAGTTCTTC.

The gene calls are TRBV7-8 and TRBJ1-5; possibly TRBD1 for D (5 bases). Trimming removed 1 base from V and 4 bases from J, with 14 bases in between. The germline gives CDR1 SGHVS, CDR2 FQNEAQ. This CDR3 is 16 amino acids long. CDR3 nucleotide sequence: TGTGCCAGCAGCTTAGGCGGGGGGTTAGGAAATCAGCCCCAGCATTTT. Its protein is CASSLGGGLGNQPQHF.